This TCR beta chain was documented in a study of blood T cell repertoires in COVID-19. Study in general: Samples representing acute and convalescent COVID-19 were sourced from the United States, Italy and Spain. PBMCs, B-cell-depleted T cells, or T cells provided the cDNA or gDNA that made up the material.

Under the authors' procedure: Amplifying reference gene primers gave estimates of nucleated cell counts. Clones were read by immunoSEQ multiplex PCR, and TCRdb kept only the in-frame ones, dropping some. Clone size and the V and J calls come from that table; the DNA yielded D and trimming. The sample contains about 170,000 clones, 85% to 90% of which appear only once. Germline CDR1 and CDR2: SNHLY and FYNNEI. The junction had 2 bases not matched to a gene; V was cut back by 7 bases and J by 2 bases. The length of the CDR3 is 13 residues. The chain combines TRBV2 with TRBJ1-3; 7 positions match TRBD1. The sequence came from a woman at least 80 years old in a cohort sampled during active or convalescent COVID-19. The source material was peripheral blood. CDR3 DNA sequence: TGTGCCAGCACTACAGGGGCTGGAAACACCATATATTTT. Amino acids: CASTTGAGNTIYF.